This record concerns one T cell receptor beta chain sequence. J gave up 4 bases and V 4 bases, and 6 bases lay outside the gene matches. The CDR3 totals 14 residues. Germline V gives CDR1 MNHEY, CDR2 SVGAGI. The sample belongs to a study of blood T cell repertoires in COVID-19. Study context: The origin of the acute and convalescent COVID-19 samples was the United States, Italy and Spain.

Authors' processing steps: How many nucleated cells were present was estimated from reference gene primer amplification. Produced via immunoSEQ multiplex PCR; TCRdb's table is partial and in-frame only. V and J calls plus clone size are reproduced from that table; the DNA served to infer D and trimming. The table has about 150,000 clones, 70% to 85% seen once. Participants were aged roughly 18 to 89 years, lived in 20 to 25 US areas, and enrolled virtually. The sequenced sample consisted of PBMCs or T cells enriched from blood (not recorded which). This sequence originates from a woman aged 70-85 years in a cohort exposed to, infected with or recovered from COVID-19 (not recorded which). J is TRBJ1-1 and V is TRBV6-5; 7 bases match TRBD1. Written as DNA, the CDR3 is TGTGCCAGCAGTTTCGACAGGGTAGGCACTGAAGCTTTCTTT. It codes for CASSFDRVGTEAFF.